The T cell receptor beta chain under discussion was sequenced for a study of cytomegalovirus exposure and HLA in healthy donors. Overall study: Roughly 80 million unique TCRs from HLA-typed donors were held in an early data release. Study-level points and caveats: The classifier was said to identify cytomegalovirus status with high specificity and sensitivity.

Vbeta (60) and Jbeta (13) primers were used in the PCR. Libraries were prepared by immunoSEQ multiplex PCR; TCRdb keeps only in-frame clonotypes and omits some of them. The table lists about 110,000 clones, about three quarters of them singletons. Germline loops: CDR1 SEHNR, CDR2 FQNEAQ (reference sequence). The CDR3 runs to 15 residues. V lost 1 base and J 2 bases, leaving 9 bases between the germline ends. Concerning this clone: Its antigen remains unknown.

The receptor comes from a man younger than 40 in good health and CMV-seronegative. The sample consisted of PBMCs. The genes are TRBV7-9 and TRBJ2-1, with D possibly being TRBD2 (6 bases). The CDR3 sequence is CASSLDAGPYNEQFF. CDR3 DNA: TGTGCCAGCAGCTTAGATGCGGGACCCTACAATGAGCAGTTCTTC.